The 28 T cell receptor beta chains presented below share a single source sample, sequenced in a study of PD-1 blockade in classical Hodgkin lymphoma. Some clones are missing from TCRdb's copy, which holds only in-frame ones; the method was immunoSEQ multiplex PCR. The sample consists of some 50,000 clones, 65% to 85% of them appearing once. Brentuximab vedotin exposure varied among the patients, all of whom had relapsed after autologous stem cell transplantation. The source was peripheral blood mononuclear cells (PBMCs), collected at baseline. The source is a human donor with classical Hodgkin lymphoma.

This clone occurred once. The chain has TRBV4-2 and TRBJ2-5; D not certain. Germline CDR1 is LGHNA and CDR2 is YNFKEQ. V was trimmed by 0 bases and J by 7 bases, leaving 18 bases between them. CDR3 length: 16 residues. CDR3 bases: TGTGCCAGCAGCCAAGAGGAGCGCCCCGAAGTTGGGACCCAGTACTTC. This gives the protein CASSQEERPEVGTQYF.

This chain uses TRBV5-6 with TRBJ1-1; D is unclear. V shed 0 bases and J shed 4 bases, with 7 bases lying between them. The CDR3 sequence is 13 residues long. Germline V lookup: CDR1 SGHDT, CDR2 YYEEEE. The CDR3 DNA reads TGTGCCAGCAGCTTGGGGGGAGGCACTGAAGCTTTCTTT. Its protein product is CASSLGGGTEAFF. The full variable domain, completed using reference TRBV5-6 and TRBJ1-1, is DAGVTQSPTHLIKTRGQQVTLRCSPKSGHDTVSWYQQALGQGPQFIFQYYEEEERQRGNFPDRFSGHQFPNYSSELNVNALLLGDSALYLCASSLGGGTEAFFGQGTRLTVV.

V usage is TRBV5-1 and J usage is TRBJ2-1, with a tentative D call TRBD2 (6 bases). Germline values: CDR1 SGHRS, CDR2 YFSETQ. This CDR3 is 15 amino acids long. The ends were cut back, 4 bases at V and 6 bases at J, with 17 bases in the middle. In DNA form, the CDR3 reads TGCGCCAGCAGCCCGCGGGTAGCGGCCCGCAATGAGCAGTTCTTC. This codes for CASSPRVAARNEQFF.

The V call is TRBV2, the J call TRBJ1-5; TRBD1 aligns across 9 bases. Germline V gives CDR1 SNHLY, CDR2 FYNNEI. Germline trimming cut 5 bases from V and 7 bases from J; bases unmatched to any gene: 12. This CDR3 is 16 amino acids long. CDR3 residues: CASSPNLQGARQPQHF. The CDR3, as DNA: TGTGCCAGCAGTCCTAACCTACAGGGGGCGAGGCAGCCCCAGCATTTT.

The CDR3 bases are TGTGCCAGCAGCTCGACAGGGGCCTCCCTTGAAGCTTTCTTT. Residues: CASSSTGASLEAFF. The chain links TRBV28 to TRBJ1-1; 8 nucleotides agree with TRBD1. V was clipped by 6 bases and J by 7 bases; unmatched bases: 10. The germline V gene encodes CDR1 MDHEN and CDR2 SYDVKM. The CDR3 loop spans 14 amino acids.

This clone has a count of ten or more. The chain links TRBV29-1 to TRBJ2-1; tentatively, D is TRBD1 or TRBD2 (6 bases each). CDR3 size: 13 residues. CDR1 and CDR2 from the germline V gene are SQVTM and ANQGSEA. V lost 2 bases and J lost 8, with 13 bases in between. The CDR3, as DNA: TGCAGCGTTGAAAAGAAGGGGGGACATGAGCAGTTCTTC. This gives the protein CSVEKKGGHEQFF.

This chain links TRBV5-4 with TRBJ2-1; D could derive from TRBD1 or TRBD2 (5 bases each). The V end was cut by 4 bases, the J end by 6 bases, with 26 bases between. The V gene's germline CDR1 is SGHNT and CDR2 YYREEE (reference sequence). The CDR3 loop spans 18 amino acids. For the CDR3, the DNA is TGTGCCAGCAGCCCACCGGGACCGAACGTTAATTGGGTCAATGAGCAGTTCTTC. It encodes CASSPPGPNVNWVNEQFF.

CDR3 sequence: CSVERDLDYGYTF. CDR3 sequence (DNA): TGCAGCGTTGAAAGGGATCTCGACTATGGCTACACCTTC. The chain has TRBV29-1 and TRBJ1-2; D remains ambiguous. The CDR3 is 13 residues long. V lost 2 bases and J 3 bases, leaving 10 bases between the germline ends. Germline V gene sequence: CDR1 SQVTM, CDR2 ANQGSEA. Full variable domain (missing parts from reference TRBV29-1 and TRBJ1-2): SAVISQKPSRDICQRGTSLTIQCQVDSQVTMMFWYRQQPGQSLTLIATANQGSEATYESGFVIDKFPISRPNLTFSTLTVSNMSPEDSSIYLCSVERDLDYGYTFGSGTRLTVV.

This chain joins TRBV9 and TRBJ2-3, with 10 bases lining up with TRBD1. Germline-derived CDR1 and CDR2 are SGDLS and YYNGEE. The CDR3 consists of 15 residues. Germline trimming cut 3 bases from V and 3 bases from J; bases unmatched to any gene: 4. The CDR3 nucleotides read TGTGCCAGCAGCGGGGGACAGGGGACGACAGATACGCAGTATTTT. Translating it yields CASSGGQGTTDTQYF.

A few counts support this clone. Other DNA sequences in this specimen translate into the identical CDR3. The chain combines TRBV12-5 with TRBJ1-6, with TRBD1 identical over 8 bases. CDR1 LGHNT and CDR2 FRNRAP come from the germline V gene. The CDR3 totals 14 residues. With 3 bases clipped from V and 9 bases from J, the junction kept 4 bases outside the gene matches. The CDR3 sequence: CASGLGQGTSPLHF. The CDR3 nucleotides are TGTGCTAGTGGTTTAGGACAGGGTACTTCACCCCTCCACTTT.

The CDR3 is CASSADHPDTQYF. CDR3 bases: TGTGCCAGCAGCGCGGACCACCCCGATACGCAGTATTTT. V gene TRBV9 combines with J gene TRBJ2-3; D call uncertain. The CDR3 is 13 amino acids. Between the trimmed V and J ends, which lost 3 bases and 6 bases, there was a span of 11 bases. The germline CDR1 and CDR2 sequences are SGDLS and YYNGEE.

The chain carries TRBV5-1 and TRBJ2-7; 8 bases line up with TRBD1. In germline, CDR1 is SGHRS, CDR2 YFSETQ. The CDR3 runs to 15 residues. Trimming removed 0 bases from V and 3 bases from J; junction bases left unmatched: 5. The CDR3 nucleotides are TGCGCCAGCAGCTTGGTCCAGGGGGCTAGCTACGAGCAGTACTTC. Translated: CASSLVQGASYEQYF.

The CDR3 here is CASSARTGGTEAFF. In DNA form, the CDR3 reads TGCGCCAGCAGTGCAAGGACAGGGGGCACTGAAGCTTTCTTT. V usage is TRBV10-1 and J usage is TRBJ1-1; TRBD1 matches at 10 bases. V trimming: 4 bases; J trimming: 4 bases; junction bases outside the gene matches: 3. From germline, CDR1 is WNHNN and CDR2 SYGVQD (reference sequence). The CDR3 has 14 residues.

The chain combines TRBV2 with TRBJ1-2, with 8 bases aligning to TRBD1. J was trimmed by 3 bases and V by 5 bases; bases with no gene match: 5. CDR1 is SNHLY and CDR2 is FYNNEI in the germline V gene. This CDR3 region has 14 residues. The chain's CDR3 is CASSSDRGDYGYTF. CDR3 nucleotides: TGTGCCAGCAGTTCCGACAGGGGAGACTATGGCTACACCTTC.

This clone has more than one count but fewer than ten. Different DNA sequences within this sample yield the same CDR3. The chain combines TRBV9 with TRBJ2-3; D possibly matches TRBD1 or TRBD2 (6 bases each). CDR3 length: 15 residues. V was shortened by 3 bases and J by 2 bases, with 13 bases between the two germline ends. Per the germline V gene, CDR1 is SGDLS and CDR2 is YYNGEE. The CDR3 protein is CASSEGGLFTDTQYF. DNA for the CDR3: TGTGCCAGCAGCGAAGGGGGACTGTTCACAGATACGCAGTATTTT.

The rearrangement joins TRBV9 to TRBJ2-2; possibly TRBD2 for D (6 bases). The CDR3 is made up of 16 amino acids. Germline lookup yields CDR1 SGDLS and CDR2 YYNGEE. V gave up 0 bases and J gave up 3 bases, with 12 bases separating them. CDR3 residues: CASSVEFVADTGELFF. CDR3 in DNA: TGTGCCAGCAGCGTAGAATTCGTAGCGGACACCGGGGAGCTGTTTTTT.

The table lists this clone with a few counts. V gene TRBV30 combines with J gene TRBJ2-7; 9 bases line up with TRBD1. The CDR3 runs 13 residues. V gave up 2 bases and J gave up 3 bases; unmatched junction bases: 2. CDR1 and CDR2 (germline): GTSNPN, SVGIG (reference sequence). This CDR3 is CAWSRDRDYEQYF. CDR3 nucleotide sequence: TGTGCCTGGAGTCGGGACAGGGACTACGAGCAGTACTTC.

This clone appeared a single time. The rearrangement joins TRBV5-1 to TRBJ2-2; 12 nucleotides align to TRBD1. The CDR3 sequence is 16 residues long. The germline V gene encodes CDR1 SGHRS and CDR2 YFSETQ. The J segment lost 5 bases and the V segment lost 2 bases, leaving 4 bases of the junction unmatched. CDR3 protein: CASSFEGQGATGELFF. CDR3 nucleotides: TGCGCCAGCAGCTTTGAGGGACAGGGGGCGACCGGGGAGCTGTTTTTT.

The chain couples TRBV6-5 to TRBJ1-6, with no clear D. Germline V gene sequence: CDR1 MNHEY, CDR2 SVGAGI. V dropped 5 bases and J dropped 4 bases, with 12 bases sitting between them. The CDR3 is 15 residues long. CDR3 sequence reads: CASSPTQIYNSPLHF. For the CDR3, the DNA is TGTGCCAGCAGTCCCACCCAGATTTATAATTCACCCCTCCACTTT.

A single count supports this clone. The chain links TRBV25-1 to TRBJ2-3; D is unresolved. The V gene lost 2 bases and the J gene lost 1 base, with 7 bases spanning the gap. The CDR3 covers 14 residues. CDR1 MGHDK and CDR2 SYGVNS come from the germline V gene. This CDR3 reads CASSEVKRTDTQYF. CDR3 coding DNA: TGTGCCAGCAGTGAAGTGAAGCGCACAGATACGCAGTATTTT.

This clone has a single count. The V and J genes are TRBV7-9 and TRBJ1-4; D remains unclear. The CDR3 has 13 residues. CDR1 and CDR2 from the germline V gene are SEHNR and FQNEAQ (reference sequence). V lost 3 bases to trimming and J lost 8 bases, with 10 bases between them. This chain's CDR3 is CASSLAGGEKLFF. Written as DNA, the CDR3 is TGTGCCAGCAGCTTGGCAGGAGGGGAAAAACTGTTTTTT.

The V and J genes are TRBV18 and TRBJ2-7; 9 nucleotides align to TRBD2. Germline CDR1 is KGHSH and CDR2 is LQKENI. V dropped 2 bases and J dropped 2; count of bases not matched to a gene: 1. This CDR3 spans 14 amino acids. Here the CDR3 DNA reads TGTGCCAGCTCACCAGTAGCGGGAGCCTACGAGCAGTACTTC. This encodes CASSPVAGAYEQYF.

V is TRBV10-1 and J is TRBJ1-3, with 9 bases matching TRBD1. The trim removed 5 bases at V and 2 bases at J, leaving 4 bases unmatched. The CDR3 runs 15 residues. The germline gives CDR1 WNHNN, CDR2 SYGVQD (reference sequence). CDR3 protein: CASSPGTGPGNTIYF. CDR3 nucleotides: TGCGCCAGCAGTCCTGGGACAGGGCCTGGAAACACCATATATTTT.

This clone was found a few times. The genes are TRBV19 and TRBJ2-3, with TRBD2 matching over 15 bases. The germline V gene encodes CDR1 LNHDA and CDR2 SQIVND (reference sequence). J was trimmed by 3 bases and V by 2 bases; bases with no gene match: 3. The CDR3 sequence is 17 residues long. The CDR3 coding sequence is TGTGCCAGTAGTATATGGACTAGCGGGGGGGCAACAGATACGCAGTATTTT. Its translation: CASSIWTSGGATDTQYF.

This clone has more than one count but fewer than ten. The rearrangement joins TRBV29-1 to TRBJ1-5, with a weak D call TRBD1 (5 bases). The CDR3 loop spans 12 amino acids. The germline gives CDR1 SQVTM, CDR2 ANQGSEA. Between the trimmed V and J ends, which lost 4 bases and 6 bases, there was a span of 10 bases. The chain's CDR3 is CSVVGDGQPQHF. CDR3 coding DNA: TGCAGCGTTGTGGGGGACGGTCAGCCCCAGCATTTT.

The chain couples TRBV11-1 to TRBJ2-7; D ambiguous. CDR3 size: 13 residues. Between the trimmed V and J ends, which lost 2 bases and 1 base, there was a span of 6 bases. In germline, CDR1 is SGHAT, CDR2 FQDESV (reference sequence). CDR3 coding DNA: TGTGCCAGCAGCTTAACAGCATCCTACGAGCAGTACTTC. Encoded protein: CASSLTASYEQYF.

This chain connects TRBV25-1 to TRBJ1-1, with no clear D. V was shortened by 5 bases and J by 0 bases, with 7 bases between the two germline ends. The CDR3 spans 13 residues. From germline, CDR1 is MGHDK and CDR2 SYGVNS. The DNA for the CDR3 is TGTGCCAGCAGTCCCCAGGTGAACACTGAAGCTTTCTTT. Its protein product is CASSPQVNTEAFF.

V gene TRBV4-1 combines with J gene TRBJ2-7; D is unresolved. Trimming took 4 bases from V and 3 from J, leaving 19 bases between them. The CDR3 contains 16 residues. Germline V gene lookup returns CDR1 MGHRA and CDR2 YSYEKL. The CDR3 sequence: CASSPPSRAAIYEQYF. The CDR3 DNA is TGCGCCAGCAGCCCGCCGTCGAGAGCCGCTATCTACGAGCAGTACTTC.